This is a list of T cell receptor beta chains from one sample in a study of cytomegalovirus exposure and HLA in healthy donors. Sequencing was performed with immunoSEQ multiplex PCR; in TCRdb, only in-frame clones are kept and a portion is missing. The data show some 140,000 clones, with about 81% seen just once and about 7.4% held by the top ten. The sequenced material came from PBMCs. The receptors stem from a woman aged 50 to 65 in good health and CMV-seropositive. CDR3s include the opening cysteine and the closing phenylalanine or tryptophan. D genes are given only for firm matches. The size field is filled for only some rows; it gives once, few, many or a size class.

size: few
D: .
V: TRBV5-8
J: TRBJ1-5
CDR3: CASRAWQEGNQPQHF
DNA: TGTGCCAGCAGGGCGTGGCAGGAAGGCAATCAGCCCCAGCATTTT

size: .
D: .
V: TRBV5-1
J: TRBJ2-5
CDR3: CASSLQGLDRLETQYF
DNA: TGCGCCAGCAGCTTGCAGGGGCTGGACAGATTGGAGACCCAGTACTTC

size: .
D: TRBD1
V: TRBV2
J: TRBJ1-1
CDR3: CASSLQGWGTEAFF
DNA: TGTGCCAGCAGCTTACAGGGGTGGGGCACTGAAGCTTTCTTT

size: once
D: TRBD1
V: TRBV7-2
J: TRBJ2-5
CDR3: CASSLGTGQETQYF
DNA: TGTGCCAGCAGCTTAGGGACAGGGCAAGAGACCCAGTACTTC

size: .
D: TRBD2
V: TRBV27
J: TRBJ2-1
CDR3: CASSINPLGGNEQFF
DNA: TGTGCCAGCAGTATCAACCCGCTGGGGGGGAATGAGCAGTTCTTC

size: .
D: .
V: TRBV7-6
J: TRBJ2-7
CDR3: CASSFSPPGTLLGGVYEQYF
DNA: TGTGCCAGCAGCTTCTCCCCCCCGGGAACCTTACTAGGGGGGGTCTACGAGCAGTACTTC

size: .
D: TRBD1
V: TRBV6-1
J: TRBJ2-2
CDR3: CASSDRGTGELFF
DNA: TGTGCCAGCAGCGACAGGGGAACCGGGGAGCTGTTTTTT

size: once
D: .
V: TRBV12-5
J: TRBJ2-1
CDR3: CASGSRVNEQFF
DNA: TGTGCTAGTGGGAGCAGGGTCAATGAGCAGTTCTTC

size: few
D: .
V: TRBV6-5
J: TRBJ2-2
CDR3: CASSYRQTTGELFF
DNA: TGTGCCAGCAGTTACCGACAGACAACCGGGGAGCTGTTTTTT

size: .
D: .
V: TRBV2
J: TRBJ1-4
CDR3: CASSEYGQTGEKLFF
DNA: TGTGCCAGCAGTGAATACGGACAGACCGGGGAAAAACTGTTTTTT

size: .
D: .
V: TRBV28
J: TRBJ1-2
CDR3: CASTFNGAVEHGYTF
DNA: TGTGCCAGCACTTTCAATGGGGCGGTCGAGCATGGCTACACCTTC

size: few
D: .
V: TRBV19
J: TRBJ1-1
CDR3: CASSIVQGSGEAFF
DNA: TGTGCCAGTAGTATAGTTCAGGGGTCGGGTGAAGCTTTCTTT

size: .
D: TRBD1
V: TRBV13
J: TRBJ1-1
CDR3: CASSLISKDRAGDEAFF
DNA: TGTGCCAGCAGCTTGATCTCAAAAGACAGGGCCGGCGATGAAGCTTTCTTT

size: .
D: TRBD1
V: TRBV19
J: TRBJ1-2
CDR3: CASSMGQGHIYGYTF
DNA: TGTGCCAGTAGTATGGGACAGGGGCACATCTATGGCTACACCTTC

size: .
D: TRBD1
V: TRBV7-2
J: TRBJ2-7
CDR3: CASSLGQGSHEQYF
DNA: TGTGCCAGCAGCTTGGGACAGGGATCCCACGAGCAGTACTTC

size: .
D: TRBD2
V: TRBV2
J: TRBJ2-1
CDR3: CASSEVGTSGGAFYNEQFF
DNA: TGTGCCAGCAGTGAAGTAGGGACTAGCGGGGGGGCTTTCTACAATGAGCAGTTCTTC

size: once
D: .
V: TRBV5-1
J: TRBJ1-2
CDR3: CASSFGVEDYGYTF
DNA: TGCGCCAGCAGCTTCGGAGTTGAAGATTATGGCTACACCTTC

size: .
D: .
V: TRBV7-9
J: TRBJ2-7
CDR3: CASSLTGDEQYF
DNA: TGTGCCAGCAGCTTAACCGGGGACGAGCAGTACTTC

size: .
D: .
V: TRBV11-2
J: TRBJ1-4
CDR3: CASCSGTSNEKLFF
DNA: TGTGCCAGCTGTTCCGGGACTTCGAATGAAAAACTGTTTTTT

size: .
D: .
V: TRBV11-2
J: TRBJ1-2
CDR3: CASSLGGGRAHRGVYGYTF
DNA: TGTGCCAGCAGCTTAGGGGGAGGGCGAGCCCACCGGGGCGTATATGGCTACACCTTC

size: .
D: .
V: TRBV9
J: TRBJ2-1
CDR3: CASSVNLREQFF
DNA: TGTGCCAGCAGCGTAAACTTGCGCGAGCAGTTCTTC

size: .
D: .
V: TRBV7-2
J: TRBJ1-2
CDR3: CASSPQTRGYTF
DNA: TGTGCCAGCAGTCCCCAAACTAGGGGCTACACCTTC

size: .
D: TRBD2
V: TRBV15
J: TRBJ2-1
CDR3: CATRGRERYNEQFF
DNA: TGTGCCACCAGGGGGCGGGAGAGGTACAATGAGCAGTTCTTC